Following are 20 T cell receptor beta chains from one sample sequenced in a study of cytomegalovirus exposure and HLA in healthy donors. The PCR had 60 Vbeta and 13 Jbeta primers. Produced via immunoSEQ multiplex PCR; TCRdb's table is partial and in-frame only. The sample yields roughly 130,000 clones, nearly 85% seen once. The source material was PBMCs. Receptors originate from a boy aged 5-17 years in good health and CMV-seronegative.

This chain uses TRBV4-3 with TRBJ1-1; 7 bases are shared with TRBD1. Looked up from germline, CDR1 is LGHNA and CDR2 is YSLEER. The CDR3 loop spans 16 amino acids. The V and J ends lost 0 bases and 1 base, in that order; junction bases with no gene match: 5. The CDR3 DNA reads TGCGCCAGCAGCCAAGATAGGGGGACAGCGAACACTGAAGCTTTCTTT. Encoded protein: CASSQDRGTANTEAFF.

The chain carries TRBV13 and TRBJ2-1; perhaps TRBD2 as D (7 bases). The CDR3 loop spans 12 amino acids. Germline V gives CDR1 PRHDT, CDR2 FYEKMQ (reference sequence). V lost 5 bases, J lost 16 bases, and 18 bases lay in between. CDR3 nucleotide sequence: TGTGCCAGCAGCAGTAGCAGGTGGGGGGGCTTCTTC. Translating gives CASSSSRWGGFF.

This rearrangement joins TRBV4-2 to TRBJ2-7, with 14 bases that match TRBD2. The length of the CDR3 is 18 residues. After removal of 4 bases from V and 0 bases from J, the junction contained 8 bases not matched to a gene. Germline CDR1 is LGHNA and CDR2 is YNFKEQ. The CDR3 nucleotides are TGTGCCAGCAGCCCCGAAGCGGGACTAGCGGGAGCCTCCTACGAGCAGTACTTC. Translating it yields CASSPEAGLAGASYEQYF.

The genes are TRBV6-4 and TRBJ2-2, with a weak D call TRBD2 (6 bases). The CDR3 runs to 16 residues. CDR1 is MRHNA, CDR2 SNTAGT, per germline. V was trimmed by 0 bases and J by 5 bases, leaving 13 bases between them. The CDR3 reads CASSDSTYAGTGELFF. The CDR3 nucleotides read TGTGCCAGCAGTGACTCTACCTACGCGGGGACCGGGGAGCTGTTTTTT.

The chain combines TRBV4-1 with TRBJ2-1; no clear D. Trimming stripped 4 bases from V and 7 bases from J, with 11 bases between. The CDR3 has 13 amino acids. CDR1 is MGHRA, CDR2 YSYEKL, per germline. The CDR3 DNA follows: TGCGCCAGCAGCCCCGAGAATGCGAATGAGCAGTTCTTC. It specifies CASSPENANEQFF.

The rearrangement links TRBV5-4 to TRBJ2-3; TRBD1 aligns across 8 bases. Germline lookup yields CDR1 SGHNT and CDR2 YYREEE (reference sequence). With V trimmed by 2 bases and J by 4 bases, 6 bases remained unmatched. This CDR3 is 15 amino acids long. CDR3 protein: CASSFGTGGSDTQYF. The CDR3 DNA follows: TGTGCCAGCAGCTTTGGGACAGGCGGGTCAGATACGCAGTATTTT.

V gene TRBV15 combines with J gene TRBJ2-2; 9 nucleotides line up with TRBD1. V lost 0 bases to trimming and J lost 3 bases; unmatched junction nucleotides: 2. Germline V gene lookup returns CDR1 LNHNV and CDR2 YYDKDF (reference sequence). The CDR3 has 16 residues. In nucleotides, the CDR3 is TGTGCCACCAGCAGAGATAGGACAGGGGACACCGGGGAGCTGTTTTTT. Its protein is CATSRDRTGDTGELFF.

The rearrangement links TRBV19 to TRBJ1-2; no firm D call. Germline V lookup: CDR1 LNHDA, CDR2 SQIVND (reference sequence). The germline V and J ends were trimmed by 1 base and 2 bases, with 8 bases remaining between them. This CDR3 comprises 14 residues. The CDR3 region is CASSIGPQNYGYTF. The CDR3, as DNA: TGTGCCAGTAGTATAGGTCCCCAAAACTATGGCTACACCTTC.

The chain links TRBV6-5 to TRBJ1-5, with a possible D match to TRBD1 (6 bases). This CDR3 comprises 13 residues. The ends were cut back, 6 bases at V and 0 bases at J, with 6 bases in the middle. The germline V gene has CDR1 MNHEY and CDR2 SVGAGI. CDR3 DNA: TGTGCCAGCAGACAGGGTAGCAATCAGCCCCAGCATTTT. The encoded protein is CASRQGSNQPQHF.

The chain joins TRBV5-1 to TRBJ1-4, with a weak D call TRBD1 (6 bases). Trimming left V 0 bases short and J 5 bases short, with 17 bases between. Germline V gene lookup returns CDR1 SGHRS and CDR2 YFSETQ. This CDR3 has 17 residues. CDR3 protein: CASSLVLQGSGNEKLFF. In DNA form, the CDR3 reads TGCGCCAGCAGCTTGGTTTTACAGGGCTCAGGGAATGAAAAACTGTTTTTT. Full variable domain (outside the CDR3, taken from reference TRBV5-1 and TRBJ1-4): KAGVTQTPRYLIKTRGQQVTLSCSPISGHRSVSWYQQTPGQGLQFLFEYFSETQRNKGNFPGRFSGRQFSNSRSEMNVSTLELGDSALYLCASSLVLQGSGNEKLFFGSGTQLSVL.

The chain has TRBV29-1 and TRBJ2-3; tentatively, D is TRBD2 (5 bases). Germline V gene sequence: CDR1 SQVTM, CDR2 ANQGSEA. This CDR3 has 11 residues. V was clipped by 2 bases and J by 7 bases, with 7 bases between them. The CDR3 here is CSVETDYTQYF. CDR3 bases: TGCAGCGTTGAAACGGACTATACGCAGTATTTT.

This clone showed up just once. The CDR3 protein is CASSDLIGNQPQHF. The DNA of the CDR3 is TGTGCCAGCAGTGATCTTATCGGCAATCAGCCCCAGCATTTT. The chain recombines TRBV2 with TRBJ1-5, with D unclear. This CDR3 has 14 amino acids. V was shortened by 3 bases and J by 2 bases, with 8 bases between the two germline ends. Germline loops: CDR1 SNHLY, CDR2 FYNNEI.

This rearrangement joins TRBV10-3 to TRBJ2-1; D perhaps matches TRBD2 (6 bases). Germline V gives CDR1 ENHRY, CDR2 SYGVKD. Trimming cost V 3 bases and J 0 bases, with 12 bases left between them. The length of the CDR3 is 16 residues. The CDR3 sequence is CAISDVAESSYNEQFF. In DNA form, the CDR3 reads TGTGCCATCAGTGACGTAGCGGAGAGCTCCTACAATGAGCAGTTCTTC.

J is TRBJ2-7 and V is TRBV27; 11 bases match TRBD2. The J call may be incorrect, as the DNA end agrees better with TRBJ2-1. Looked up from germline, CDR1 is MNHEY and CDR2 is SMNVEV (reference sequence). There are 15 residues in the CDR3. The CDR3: CASSFNLAGGPEQFF. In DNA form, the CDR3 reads TGTGCCAGCAGTTTCAACCTAGCGGGAGGTCCTGAGCAGTTCTTC.

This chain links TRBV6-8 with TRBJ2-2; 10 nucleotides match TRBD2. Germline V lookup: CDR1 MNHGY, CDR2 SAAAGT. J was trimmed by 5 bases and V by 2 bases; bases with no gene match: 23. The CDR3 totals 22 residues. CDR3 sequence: CASSYGRVQPGLAVINTGELFF. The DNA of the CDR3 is TGTGCCAGCAGTTACGGCAGGGTACAACCCGGACTAGCGGTAATTAATACCGGGGAGCTGTTTTTT.

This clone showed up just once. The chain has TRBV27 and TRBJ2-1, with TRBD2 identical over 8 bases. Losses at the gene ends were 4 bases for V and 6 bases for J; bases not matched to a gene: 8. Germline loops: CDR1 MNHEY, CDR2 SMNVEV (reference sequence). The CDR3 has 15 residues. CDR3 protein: CASSSLTGGLNEQFF. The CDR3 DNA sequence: TGTGCCAGCAGTTCCTTAACGGGAGGGCTCAATGAGCAGTTCTTC.

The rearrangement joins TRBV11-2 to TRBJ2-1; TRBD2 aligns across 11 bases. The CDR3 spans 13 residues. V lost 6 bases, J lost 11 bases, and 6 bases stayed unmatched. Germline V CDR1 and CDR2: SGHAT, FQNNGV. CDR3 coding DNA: TGTGCCAGCAGAATTAGCGGGAGGGCACAGCAGTTCTTC. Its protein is CASRISGRAQQFF.

The CDR3 DNA reads as TGTGCCAGCAGTTTTTTGGCGGCTCGAGACGGTGAGCAGTTCTTC. Its translation is CASSFLAARDGEQFF. V is TRBV27 and J is TRBJ2-1; no clear D. The V end lost 3 bases, the J end lost 9 bases, and 18 bases lay between the germline ends. The CDR3 runs 15 residues. Germline V lookup: CDR1 MNHEY, CDR2 SMNVEV (reference sequence).

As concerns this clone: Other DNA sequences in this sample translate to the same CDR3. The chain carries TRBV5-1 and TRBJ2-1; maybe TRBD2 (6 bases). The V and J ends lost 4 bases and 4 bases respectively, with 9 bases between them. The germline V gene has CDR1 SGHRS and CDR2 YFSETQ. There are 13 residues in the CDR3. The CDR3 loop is CASSLGLYNEQFF. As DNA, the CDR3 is TGCGCCAGCAGCCTGGGACTTTACAATGAGCAGTTCTTC.

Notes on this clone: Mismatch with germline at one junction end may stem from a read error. In DNA form, the CDR3 reads TGTGCTAGTAGTATCCAAAGGGAGCGAGCTTTCTTT. Residues: CASSIQRERAFF. The rearrangement joins TRBV19 to TRBJ1-1, with D hard to call. Looked up from germline, CDR1 is LNHDA and CDR2 is SQIVND (reference sequence). The CDR3 spans 12 residues.